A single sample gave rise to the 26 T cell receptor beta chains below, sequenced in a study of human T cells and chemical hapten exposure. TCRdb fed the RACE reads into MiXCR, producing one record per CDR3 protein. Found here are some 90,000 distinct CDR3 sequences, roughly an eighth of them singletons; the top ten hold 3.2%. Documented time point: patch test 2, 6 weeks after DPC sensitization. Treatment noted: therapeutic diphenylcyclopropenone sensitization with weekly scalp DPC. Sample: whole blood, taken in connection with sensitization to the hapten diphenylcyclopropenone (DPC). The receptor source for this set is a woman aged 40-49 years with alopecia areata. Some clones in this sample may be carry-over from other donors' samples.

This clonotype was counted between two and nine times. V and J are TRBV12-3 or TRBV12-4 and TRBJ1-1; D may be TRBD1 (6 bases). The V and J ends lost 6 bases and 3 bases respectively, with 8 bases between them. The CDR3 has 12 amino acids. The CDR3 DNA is TGTGCCAGCAGGCGACAGGACACTGAAGCTTTCTTT. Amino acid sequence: CASRRQDTEAFF.

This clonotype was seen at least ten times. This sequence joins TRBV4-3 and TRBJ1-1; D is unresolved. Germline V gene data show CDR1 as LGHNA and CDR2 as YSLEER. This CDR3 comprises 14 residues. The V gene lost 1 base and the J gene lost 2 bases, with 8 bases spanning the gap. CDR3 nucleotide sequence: TGCGCCAGCAGCCAAGTACACCTTAACACTGAAGCTTTCTTT. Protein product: CASSQVHLNTEAFF.

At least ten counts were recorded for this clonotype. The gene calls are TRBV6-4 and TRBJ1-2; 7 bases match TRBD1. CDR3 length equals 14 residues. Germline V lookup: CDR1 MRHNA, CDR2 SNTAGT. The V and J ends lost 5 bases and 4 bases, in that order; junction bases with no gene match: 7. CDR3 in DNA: TGTGCCAGCAGTCCAGAACAGGGGCGCTATGGCTACACCTTC. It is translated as CASSPEQGRYGYTF.

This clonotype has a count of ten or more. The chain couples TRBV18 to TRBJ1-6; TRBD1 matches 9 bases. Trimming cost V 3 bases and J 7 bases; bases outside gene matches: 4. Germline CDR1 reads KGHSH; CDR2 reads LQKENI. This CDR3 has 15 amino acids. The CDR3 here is CASSPQQGANSPLHF. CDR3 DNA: TGTGCCAGCTCACCTCAACAGGGGGCAAATTCACCCCTCCACTTT.

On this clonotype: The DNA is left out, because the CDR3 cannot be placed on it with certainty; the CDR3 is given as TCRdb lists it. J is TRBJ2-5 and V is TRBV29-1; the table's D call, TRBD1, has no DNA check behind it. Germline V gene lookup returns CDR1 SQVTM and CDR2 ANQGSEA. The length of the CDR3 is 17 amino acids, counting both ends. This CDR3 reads CSVARSQETQYFETQYF.

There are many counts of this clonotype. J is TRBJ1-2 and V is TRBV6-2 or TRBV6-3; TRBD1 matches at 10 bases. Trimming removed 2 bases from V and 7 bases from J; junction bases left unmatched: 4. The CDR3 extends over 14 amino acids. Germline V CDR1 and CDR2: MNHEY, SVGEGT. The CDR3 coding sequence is TGTGCCAGCAGTTACGGGGGACAGGGGATTGGCTACACCTTC. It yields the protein CASSYGGQGIGYTF.

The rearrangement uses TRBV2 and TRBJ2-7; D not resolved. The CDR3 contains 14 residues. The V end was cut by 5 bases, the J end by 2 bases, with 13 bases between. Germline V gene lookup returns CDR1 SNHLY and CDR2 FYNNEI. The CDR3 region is CASSSTWPAYEQYF. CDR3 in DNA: TGTGCCAGCAGTTCGACGTGGCCGGCCTACGAGCAGTACTTC.

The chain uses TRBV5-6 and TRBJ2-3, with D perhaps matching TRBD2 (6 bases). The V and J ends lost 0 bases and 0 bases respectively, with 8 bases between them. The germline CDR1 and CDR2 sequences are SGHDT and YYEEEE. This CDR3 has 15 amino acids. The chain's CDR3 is CASSLELASTDTQYF. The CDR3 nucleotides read TGTGCCAGCAGCTTGGAACTAGCTAGCACAGATACGCAGTATTTT.

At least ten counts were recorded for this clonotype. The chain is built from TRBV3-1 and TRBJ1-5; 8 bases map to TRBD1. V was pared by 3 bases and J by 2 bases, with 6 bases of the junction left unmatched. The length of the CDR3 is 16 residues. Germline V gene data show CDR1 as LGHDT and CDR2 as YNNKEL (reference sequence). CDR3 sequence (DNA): TGTGCCAGCAGCCAGGCCGGGACAGGAGGCAATCAGCCCCAGCATTTT. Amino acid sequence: CASSQAGTGGNQPQHF.

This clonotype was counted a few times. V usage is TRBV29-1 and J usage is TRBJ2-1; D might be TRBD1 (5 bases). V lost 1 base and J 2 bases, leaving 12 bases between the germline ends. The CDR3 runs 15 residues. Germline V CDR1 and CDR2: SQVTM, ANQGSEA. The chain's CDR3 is CSVEVGRRAYNEQFF. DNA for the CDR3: TGCAGCGTTGAAGTGGGGCGACGTGCCTACAATGAGCAGTTCTTC.

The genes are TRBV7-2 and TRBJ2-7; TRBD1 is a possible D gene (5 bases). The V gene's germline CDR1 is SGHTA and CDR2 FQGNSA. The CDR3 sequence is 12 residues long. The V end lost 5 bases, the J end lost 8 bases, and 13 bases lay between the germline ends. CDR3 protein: CASSPRSGQQYF. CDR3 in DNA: TGTGCCAGCAGCCCCCGGTCAGGGCAGCAGTACTTC.

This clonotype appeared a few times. As DNA, the CDR3 is TGCGCCAGCAGCCCGGTGGTAGCGGGCGGACAGCAGTACTTC. Protein: CASSPVVAGGQQYF. J is TRBJ2-7 and V is TRBV5-1; 7 nucleotides agree with TRBD2. Trimming removed 4 bases from V and 8 bases from J; junction bases left unmatched: 12. Germline V lookup: CDR1 SGHRS, CDR2 YFSETQ. The CDR3 sequence is 14 residues long. The entire variable domain, with the rest obtained from reference TRBV5-1 and TRBJ2-7, is as follows: KAGVTQTPRYLIKTRGQQVTLSCSPISGHRSVSWYQQTPGQGLQFLFEYFSETQRNKGNFPGRFSGRQFSNSRSEMNVSTLELGDSALYLCASSPVVAGGQQYFGPGTRLTVT.

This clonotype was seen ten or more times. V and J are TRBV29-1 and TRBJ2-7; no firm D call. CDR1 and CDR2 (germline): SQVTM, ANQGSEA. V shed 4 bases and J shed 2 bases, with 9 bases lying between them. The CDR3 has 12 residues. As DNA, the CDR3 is TGCAGCGTTGGGGCCGACCCCTACGAGCAGTACTTC. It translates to CSVGADPYEQYF.

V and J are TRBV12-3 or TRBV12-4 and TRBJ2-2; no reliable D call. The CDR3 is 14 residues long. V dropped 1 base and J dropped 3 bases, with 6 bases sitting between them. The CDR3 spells CASSLGSDTGELFF. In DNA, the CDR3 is TGTGCCAGCAGTTTAGGGAGCGACACCGGGGAGCTGTTTTTT.

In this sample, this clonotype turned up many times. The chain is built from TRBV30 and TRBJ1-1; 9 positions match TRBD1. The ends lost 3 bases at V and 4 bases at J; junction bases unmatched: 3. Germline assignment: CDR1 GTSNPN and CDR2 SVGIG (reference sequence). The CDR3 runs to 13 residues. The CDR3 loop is CAWSATGGTEAFF. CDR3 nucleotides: TGTGCCTGGAGCGCGACAGGGGGCACTGAAGCTTTCTTT.

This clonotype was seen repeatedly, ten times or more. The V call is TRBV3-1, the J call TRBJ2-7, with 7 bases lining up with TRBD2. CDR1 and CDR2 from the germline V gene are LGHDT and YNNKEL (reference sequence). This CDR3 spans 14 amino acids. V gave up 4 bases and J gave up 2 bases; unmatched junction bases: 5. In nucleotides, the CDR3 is TGTGCCAGCAGCCGGATGGGGGGGGCCTACGAGCAGTACTTC. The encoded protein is CASSRMGGAYEQYF.

CDR3 sequence reads: CASSLYSTENTEAFF. CDR3 coding DNA: TGTGCCAGCTCACTCTACTCGACTGAGAACACTGAAGCTTTCTTT. The chain recombines TRBV18 with TRBJ1-1; D gene unclear. Germline assignment: CDR1 KGHSH and CDR2 LQKENI. This CDR3 region has 15 residues. The V and J ends lost 4 bases and 1 base respectively, with 13 bases between them.

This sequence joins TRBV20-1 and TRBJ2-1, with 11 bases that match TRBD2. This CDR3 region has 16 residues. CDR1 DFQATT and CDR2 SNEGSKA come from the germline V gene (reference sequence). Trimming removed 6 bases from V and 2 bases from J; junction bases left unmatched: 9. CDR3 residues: CSAIGLAGDTYNEQFF. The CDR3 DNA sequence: TGCAGTGCGATCGGACTAGCGGGCGATACCTACAATGAGCAGTTCTTC.

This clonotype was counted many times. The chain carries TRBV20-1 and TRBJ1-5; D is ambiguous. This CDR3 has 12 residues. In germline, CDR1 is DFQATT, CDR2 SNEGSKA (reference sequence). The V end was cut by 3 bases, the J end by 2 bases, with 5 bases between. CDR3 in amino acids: CSARGGNQPQHF. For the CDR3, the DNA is TGCAGTGCTAGGGGAGGCAATCAGCCCCAGCATTTT.

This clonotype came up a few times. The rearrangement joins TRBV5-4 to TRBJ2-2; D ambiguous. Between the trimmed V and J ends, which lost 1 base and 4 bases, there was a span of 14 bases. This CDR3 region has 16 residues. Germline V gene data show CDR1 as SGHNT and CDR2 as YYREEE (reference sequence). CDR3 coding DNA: TGTGCCAGCAGCTTGTCCCCATTCGAGGTCACCGGGGAGCTGTTTTTT. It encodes CASSLSPFEVTGELFF.

DNA of the CDR3: TGTGCCAGCAGACCAACTCGTGGACAGACCTACGAGCAGTACTTC. It translates to CASRPTRGQTYEQYF. V usage is TRBV2 and J usage is TRBJ2-7; D perhaps matches TRBD1 (6 bases). In germline, CDR1 is SNHLY, CDR2 FYNNEI. This CDR3 region has 15 residues. V lost 6 bases to trimming and J lost 2 bases, with 17 bases between them.

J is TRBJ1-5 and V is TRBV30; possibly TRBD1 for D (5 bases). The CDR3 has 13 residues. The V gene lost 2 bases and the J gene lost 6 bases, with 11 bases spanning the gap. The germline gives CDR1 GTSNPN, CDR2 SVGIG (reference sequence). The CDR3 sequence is CAWSYGGTQPQHF. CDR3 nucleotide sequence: TGTGCCTGGAGTTATGGGGGTACTCAGCCCCAGCATTTT.

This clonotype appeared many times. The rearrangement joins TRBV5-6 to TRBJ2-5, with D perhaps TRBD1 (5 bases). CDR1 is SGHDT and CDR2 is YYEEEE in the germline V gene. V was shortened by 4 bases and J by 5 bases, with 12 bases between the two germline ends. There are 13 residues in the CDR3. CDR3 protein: CASSPDSLETQYF. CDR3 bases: TGTGCCAGCAGCCCCGACAGCCTGGAGACCCAGTACTTC. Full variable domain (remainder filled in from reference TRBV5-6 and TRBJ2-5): DAGVTQSPTHLIKTRGQQVTLRCSPKSGHDTVSWYQQALGQGPQFIFQYYEEEERQRGNFPDRFSGHQFPNYSSELNVNALLLGDSALYLCASSPDSLETQYFGPGTRLLVL.

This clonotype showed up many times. The CDR3: CASAGPADTQYF. CDR3 coding DNA: TGTGCCAGCGCGGGCCCGGCAGATACGCAGTATTTT. The rearrangement links TRBV3-1 to TRBJ2-3; tentatively, D is TRBD2 (5 bases). Trimming removed 8 bases from V and 4 bases from J, with 10 bases in between. This CDR3 is built from 12 residues. In germline, CDR1 is LGHDT, CDR2 YNNKEL (reference sequence).

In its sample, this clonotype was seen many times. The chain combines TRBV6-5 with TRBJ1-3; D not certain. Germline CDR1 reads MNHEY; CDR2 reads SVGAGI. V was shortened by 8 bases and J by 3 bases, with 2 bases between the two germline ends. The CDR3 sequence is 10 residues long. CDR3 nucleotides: TGTGCCAGCTTTGGAAACACCATATATTTT. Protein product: CASFGNTIYF.

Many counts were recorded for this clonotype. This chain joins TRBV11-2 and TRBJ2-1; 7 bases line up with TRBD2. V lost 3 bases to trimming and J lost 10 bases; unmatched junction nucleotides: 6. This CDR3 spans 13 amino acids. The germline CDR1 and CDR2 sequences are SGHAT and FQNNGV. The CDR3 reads CASSFNGRREQFF. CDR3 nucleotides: TGTGCCAGCAGCTTCAACGGGAGGAGGGAGCAGTTCTTC. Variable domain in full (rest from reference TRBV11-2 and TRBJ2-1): EAGVAQSPRYKIIEKRQSVAFWCNPISGHATLYWYQQILGQGPKLLIQFQNNGVVDDSQLPKDRFSAERLKGVDSTLKIQPAKLEDSAVYLCASSFNGRREQFFGPGTRLTVL.